What follows are 2 T cell receptor beta chains derived from one specimen sequenced in a study of blood T cell repertoires in COVID-19. Data came from immunoSEQ multiplex PCR; TCRdb stores just in-frame clones and leaves some out. The table has some 60,000 clones, about 80% seen once. Sequenced: peripheral blood. Every receptor here comes from a man between 25 and 39 years old with COVID-19, enrolled during active disease.

This clone appeared once. The rearrangement joins TRBV7-9 to TRBJ2-1; 10 bases are shared with TRBD1. The V and J ends lost 5 bases and 9 bases, in that order; junction bases with no gene match: 10. Germline V CDR1 and CDR2: SEHNR, FQNEAQ (reference sequence). The CDR3 consists of 15 residues. CDR3 in DNA: TGTGCCAGCAGCCAAGCGGACAGGGGGGGTGTTGAGCAGTTCTTC. Encoded protein: CASSQADRGGVEQFF.

J is TRBJ2-1 and V is TRBV5-6, with TRBD1 as a possible D gene (5 bases). V was cut by 3 bases and J by 2 bases, with 12 bases left in between. There are 15 residues in the CDR3. Germline V gives CDR1 SGHDT, CDR2 YYEEEE. The CDR3 nucleotides are TGTGCCAGCAGCTCAAAGACAGCCGCCTACAATGAGCAGTTCTTC. Residues: CASSSKTAAYNEQFF.